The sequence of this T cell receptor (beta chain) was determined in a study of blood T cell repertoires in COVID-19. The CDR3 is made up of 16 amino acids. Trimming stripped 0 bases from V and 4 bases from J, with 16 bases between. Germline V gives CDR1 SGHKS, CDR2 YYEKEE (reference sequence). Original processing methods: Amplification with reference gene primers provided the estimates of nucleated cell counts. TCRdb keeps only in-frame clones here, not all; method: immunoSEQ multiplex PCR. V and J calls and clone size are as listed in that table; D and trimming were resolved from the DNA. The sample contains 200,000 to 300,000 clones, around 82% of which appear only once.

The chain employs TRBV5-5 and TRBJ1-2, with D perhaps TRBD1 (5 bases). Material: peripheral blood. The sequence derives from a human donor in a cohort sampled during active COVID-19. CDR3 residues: CASSLGRLGTGYGYTF. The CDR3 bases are TGTGCCAGCAGCTTGGGGAGGCTGGGGACTGGCTATGGCTACACCTTC.